One and the same sample provided the 11 T cell receptor beta chains below, sequenced in a study of T cell changes during pregnancy in multiple sclerosis. Assay: immunoSEQ multiplex PCR; the TCRdb copy retains only in-frame clones and omits some. This table holds 29,000 or so clones, 89% found once. Sequenced here: CD8+ T cells from peripheral blood mononuclear cells, sampled in the second trimester of pregnancy. These receptors came from a female donor with multiple sclerosis, enrolled in a pregnancy study.

The chain uses TRBV9 and TRBJ2-2; possible D gene TRBD2, 5 bases. V lost 0 bases to trimming and J lost 7 bases, with 16 bases between them. The CDR3 spans 16 residues. Germline CDR1 is SGDLS and CDR2 is YYNGEE. The CDR3 sequence is CASSVAPAEGYGELFF. The CDR3 DNA reads as TGTGCCAGCAGCGTAGCTCCAGCGGAAGGTTACGGGGAGCTGTTTTTT.

The chain joins TRBV13 to TRBJ2-7, with 9 bases matching TRBD1. V shed 4 bases, J shed 6 bases, and the junction held 10 bases outside the gene matches. Germline assignment: CDR1 PRHDT and CDR2 FYEKMQ (reference sequence). The CDR3 has 15 amino acids. The CDR3 bases are TGTGCCAGCAGCTCGCCGGCGGGACAGGGAATCGAGCAGTACTTC. Translating gives CASSSPAGQGIEQYF.

The J gene is TRBJ1-1, the V gene TRBV5-1; no firm D call. V shed 4 bases and J shed 2 bases, with 12 bases lying between them. This CDR3 is 14 amino acids long. CDR1 is SGHRS, CDR2 YFSETQ, per germline. This CDR3 reads CASSRSATNTEAFF. For the CDR3, the DNA is TGCGCCAGCAGCCGATCCGCAACTAACACTGAAGCTTTCTTT.

This clone is a singleton in its sample. Written as DNA, the CDR3 is TGTGCCAGCAGTTTATCAGGGGAGCCCCAGCATTTT. Residues: CASSLSGEPQHF. The V and J genes are TRBV28 and TRBJ1-5, with D perhaps TRBD1 (6 bases). CDR3 length: 12 residues. V lost 1 base to trimming and J lost 8 bases, with 6 bases between them. CDR1 and CDR2 from the germline V gene are MDHEN and SYDVKM.

This clone is a singleton in its sample. The chain recombines TRBV25-1 with TRBJ2-3; D not resolved. Germline V gives CDR1 MGHDK, CDR2 SYGVNS. This CDR3 contains 15 residues. V lost 1 base, J lost 0 bases, and 8 bases lay in between. The CDR3 DNA is TGTGCCAGCAGTGAATCTTCGTTTAGCACAGATACGCAGTATTTT. Amino acid sequence: CASSESSFSTDTQYF.

The chain links TRBV7-9 to TRBJ2-1; perhaps TRBD1 as D (5 bases). Germline V gives CDR1 SEHNR, CDR2 FQNEAQ (reference sequence). CDR3 length equals 14 residues. The ends were cut back, 0 bases at V and 5 bases at J, with 8 bases in the middle. CDR3 DNA: TGTGCCAGCAGCTTAGCGGGGCCAGACAATGAGCAGTTCTTC. This encodes CASSLAGPDNEQFF.

The chain is built from TRBV19 and TRBJ1-1; D ambiguous. Germline V lookup: CDR1 LNHDA, CDR2 SQIVND (reference sequence). V shed 3 bases and J shed 3 bases, with 14 bases lying between them. CDR3 size: 15 residues. CDR3 DNA: TGTGCCAGTAGTATGGAAAGGGAGAAGGACACTGAAGCTTTCTTT. Translated: CASSMEREKDTEAFF.

The chain links TRBV7-6 to TRBJ2-7; a weak D match, TRBD1 (6 bases). Germline V lookup: CDR1 SGHVS, CDR2 FNYEAQ. Trimming removed 3 bases from V and 4 bases from J, with 13 bases in between. This CDR3 comprises 14 residues. CDR3 in DNA: TGTGCCAGCAGCTTCGAGACAGGTGATTACGAGCAGTACTTC. Translation: CASSFETGDYEQYF. The full variable domain, its missing parts supplied by reference TRBV7-6 and TRBJ2-7, is GAGVSQSPRYKVTKRGQDVALRCDPISGHVSLYWYRQALGQGPEFLTYFNYEAQQDKSGLPNDRFSAERPEGSISTLTIQRTEQRDSAMYRCASSFETGDYEQYFGPGTRLTVT.

The chain recombines TRBV10-3 with TRBJ2-1, with D possibly being TRBD2 (6 bases). There are 13 residues in the CDR3. V gave up 8 bases and J gave up 4 bases, with 12 bases separating them. The germline V gene has CDR1 ENHRY and CDR2 SYGVKD. In DNA, the CDR3 is TGTGCCATCGCGACCGGGACTTACAATGAGCAGTTCTTC. Its protein is CAIATGTYNEQFF.

The chain recombines TRBV5-4 with TRBJ1-2; 10 bases align to TRBD1. Germline-derived CDR1 and CDR2 are SGHNT and YYREEE (reference sequence). J lost 4 bases, V lost 4 bases, and 7 bases had no gene match. The CDR3 covers 15 residues. In nucleotides, the CDR3 is TGTGCCAGCAGCACATTGACAGGGGGCCTCTATGGCTACACCTTC. It codes for CASSTLTGGLYGYTF.

This clone was seen only once. The chain has TRBV6-5 and TRBJ1-6, with a weak D call TRBD1 (5 bases). The germline gives CDR1 MNHEY, CDR2 SVGAGI. V lost 7 bases and J 7 bases, leaving 17 bases between the germline ends. The CDR3 sequence is 15 residues long. Written as DNA, the CDR3 is TGTGCCAGCAAACCTTCAGAGGAGGGGAATTCACCCCTCCACTTT. Translated, it gives CASKPSEEGNSPLHF.